The rows below give T cell receptor beta chains drawn from one sample of a study of blood T cell repertoires in COVID-19. The protocol was immunoSEQ multiplex PCR, while the TCRdb copy is restricted to in-frame clones and leaves out a portion. Of roughly 170,000 clones listed, 79% are singletons. What was sequenced was peripheral blood. These receptors originate from a woman aged 60-70 years with COVID-19, enrolled during active disease. Both conserved end residues are part of each CDR3. D genes are given only for firm matches. A clone size is listed for some rows: how often the clone was seen (once, few, many), or a class if it is expanded.

clone_size d_call j_call v_call cdr3_aa cdr3_nt
NA NA TRBJ1-5 TRBV9 CASGRGRDQPQHF TGTGCCAGCGGCAGGGGTAGAGATCAGCCCCAGCATTTT
NA NA TRBJ1-3 TRBV27 CASSGLPSGNTIYF TGTGCCAGCAGTGGACTCCCCTCTGGAAACACCATATATTTT
NA NA TRBJ1-2 TRBV28 CASISLQDFGYTF TGTGCCAGCATCTCCCTGCAGGACTTTGGCTACACCTTC
NA TRBD2 TRBJ2-4 TRBV19 CASSRESGGIQYF TGTGCCAGTAGTAGGGAATCGGGGGGCATTCAGTACTTC
NA NA TRBJ1-1 TRBV15 CATSRGQAGNTEAFF TGTGCCACCAGCAGAGGCCAGGCCGGGAACACTGAAGCTTTCTTT
once TRBD2 TRBJ2-4 TRBV27 CASSLLPGLAGGQNIQYF TGTGCCAGCAGTTTACTCCCCGGACTAGCGGGAGGTCAAAACATTCAGTACTTC
few NA TRBJ2-5 TRBV21-1 CASSKGMWASGRARETQYF TGTGCCAGCAGCAAAGGGATGTGGGCTAGCGGGAGGGCCAGGGAGACCCAGTACTTC
NA NA TRBJ1-3 TRBV7-6 CASSSSTVNSGNTIYF TGTGCCAGCAGCTCCTCGACAGTTAACTCTGGAAACACCATATATTTT
NA TRBD1 TRBJ2-1 TRBV28 CASSQGQAPYNEQFF TGTGCCAGCAGTCAAGGACAGGCGCCCTACAATGAGCAGTTCTTC
once NA TRBJ1-2 TRBV7-2 CASSLSTAYGYTF TGTGCCAGCAGCTTATCGACAGCTTATGGCTACACCTTC
NA NA TRBJ1-1 TRBV5-4 CASSPGGKGAEAFF TGTGCCAGCAGCCCAGGAGGTAAGGGAGCTGAAGCTTTCTTT
NA TRBD1 TRBJ1-5 TRBV5-6 CASSSLQGNQPQHF TGTGCCAGCAGCTCACTACAGGGGAATCAGCCCCAGCATTTT
NA NA TRBJ1-3 TRBV21-1 CASSKGIRNTIYF TGTGCCAGCAGCAAGGGCATTAGAAACACCATATATTTT
NA TRBD1 TRBJ2-7 TRBV5-1 CASSLRTGSYEQYF TGCGCCAGCAGCTTAAGGACAGGCTCCTACGAGCAGTACTTC
many TRBD1 TRBJ2-3 TRBV5-4 CASSLDRGPDTQYF TGTGCCAGCAGCTTGGACAGGGGCCCAGATACGCAGTATTTT
few NA TRBJ1-4 TRBV2 CASSYSLTGVPSRGEKLFF TGTGCCAGCAGCTACTCCCTAACGGGGGTCCCATCTAGAGGCGAAAAACTGTTTTTT
NA TRBD1 TRBJ1-2 TRBV5-4 CASSIANQGDGYTF TGTGCCAGCAGCATAGCGAACCAGGGGGATGGCTACACCTTC
NA TRBD2 TRBJ2-1 TRBV5-1 CASSLGGTSGYNEQFF TGCGCCAGCAGCTTGGGGGGGACTAGCGGATACAATGAGCAGTTCTTC
NA NA TRBJ1-5 TRBV4-3 CASSQEAGINQPQHF TGCGCCAGCAGCCAAGAGGCAGGGATCAATCAGCCCCAGCATTTT
NA TRBD1 TRBJ2-2 TRBV10-3 CAIRRGTGGWAGELFF TGTGCCATCAGGAGGGGGACAGGGGGCTGGGCCGGGGAGCTGTTTTTT
NA NA TRBJ2-2 TRBV4-3 CASSQDRLRQPNTGELFF TGCGCCAGCAGCCAAGATCGCCTGAGGCAGCCGAACACCGGGGAGCTGTTTTTT
NA NA TRBJ2-7 TRBV5-5 CASSSESLSSYEQYF TGTGCCAGCAGCTCCGAGAGTCTAAGCTCCTACGAGCAGTACTTC
NA NA TRBJ2-1 TRBV4-1 CASSQDQEDRPVYNEQFF TGCGCCAGCAGCCAAGACCAAGAAGACAGGCCGGTCTACAATGAGCAGTTCTTC
NA TRBD1 TRBJ2-5 TRBV10-2 CASSERTGVETQYF TGCGCCAGCAGTGAGAGGACAGGGGTAGAGACCCAGTACTTC
NA NA TRBJ1-5 TRBV28 CASSSGGSNQPQHF TGTGCCAGCAGTTCGGGGGGTAGCAATCAGCCCCAGCATTTT
once TRBD2 TRBJ2-5 TRBV7-9 CASSPGLAGGVETQYF TGTGCCAGCAGCCCCGGACTCGCGGGGGGGGTAGAGACCCAGTACTTC
NA NA TRBJ2-1 TRBV7-9 CASSRPMVNEQFF TGTGCCAGCAGCCGCCCTATGGTGAATGAGCAGTTCTTC
NA NA TRBJ1-3 TRBV6-5 CATKGGIGNTIYF TGTGCCACAAAGGGGGGGATAGGAAACACCATATATTTT
NA NA TRBJ1-2 TRBV4-2 CASSQVGQPYGYTF TGTGCCAGCAGCCAGGTCGGACAGCCCTATGGCTACACCTTC
NA TRBD1 TRBJ1-1 TRBV12-3/TRBV12-4 CASRRTGRTEAFF TGTGCCAGCAGACGGACAGGGCGCACTGAAGCTTTCTTT
NA TRBD2 TRBJ2-5 TRBV11-3 CASSLSGVREETQYF TGTGCCAGCAGCTTAAGCGGGGTGAGGGAAGAGACCCAGTACTTC
NA TRBD2 TRBJ2-1 TRBV5-1 CASSLNPGLAGGLQFF TGCGCCAGCAGCTTGAATCCCGGACTAGCGGGAGGGCTGCAGTTCTTC